These 30 T cell receptor beta chains originate from one sample sequenced in a study of control samples from healthy donors and cancer patients. Method: immunoSEQ multiplex PCR; TCRdb's copy keeps in-frame clones and lacks some. The sample has about 180,000 clones; approximately 94% are singletons. Sequenced material: blood. These receptors were taken from a woman aged 18-29 years in good health.

This clone was seen once. The rearrangement uses TRBV12-3 or TRBV12-4 and TRBJ1-1; no clear D gene. The V gene lost 4 bases and the J gene lost 6 bases, with 9 bases spanning the gap. The CDR3 runs 12 residues. The CDR3 loop is CASSSVGAEAFF. The DNA for the CDR3 is TGTGCCAGCAGTTCGGTCGGGGCTGAAGCTTTCTTT.

The J gene is TRBJ1-5, the V gene TRBV5-1, with a tentative D call TRBD1 (5 bases). The CDR3 has 16 amino acids. Germline V gene lookup returns CDR1 SGHRS and CDR2 YFSETQ. Trimming removed 1 base from V and 0 bases from J, with 11 bases in between. DNA of the CDR3: TGCGCCAGCAGCTTGCAGGGTCTAGGTAGCAATCAGCCCCAGCATTTT. Translating gives CASSLQGLGSNQPQHF.

The chain has TRBV5-4 and TRBJ1-4; TRBD1 aligns across 8 bases. The V segment lost 4 bases and the J segment 5 bases; nucleotides outside the gene matches: 4. This CDR3 has 14 residues. Germline V gene lookup returns CDR1 SGHNT and CDR2 YYREEE (reference sequence). For the CDR3, the DNA is TGTGCCAGCAGCCCGGACAGGGTAAATGAAAAACTGTTTTTT. Protein: CASSPDRVNEKLFF.

The J gene is TRBJ1-5, the V gene TRBV11-3; D possibly corresponds to TRBD1 (6 bases). CDR1 is SGHNT, CDR2 YENEEA, per germline. Trimming removed 1 base at V and 11 bases at J, with 12 bases between. The CDR3 spans 13 residues. The CDR3 protein is CASSLAGDGAQHF. The DNA of the CDR3 is TGTGCCAGCAGCTTAGCAGGGGACGGGGCCCAGCATTTT.

This chain joins TRBV19 and TRBJ2-3; perhaps TRBD2 as D (6 bases). Germline V CDR1 and CDR2: LNHDA, SQIVND (reference sequence). Deletions cut 3 bases from V and 8 bases from J, with 9 bases between. The CDR3 has 12 residues. The CDR3 nucleotides are TGTGCCAGTAGTATCGTTAGCGGTACGCAGTATTTT. Protein product: CASSIVSGTQYF.

The chain carries TRBV7-2 and TRBJ2-7; D may match TRBD1 or TRBD2 (5 bases each). V lost 2 bases to trimming and J lost 2 bases, with 16 bases between them. The CDR3 has 16 amino acids. CDR1 and CDR2 from the germline V gene are SGHTA and FQGNSA. The DNA of the CDR3 is TGTGCCAGCAGCTTAAAAGGGACGGGAAGAACCTACGAGCAGTACTTC. Its protein is CASSLKGTGRTYEQYF.

The chain carries TRBV10-1 and TRBJ2-5, with TRBD1 matching 10 bases. V lost 8 bases to trimming and J lost 1 base; unmatched junction nucleotides: 7. Germline V gene data show CDR1 as WNHNN and CDR2 as SYGVQD (reference sequence). The CDR3 runs 15 residues. CDR3 coding DNA: TGCGCCAGCGCCCGGGACAGGGGATTCCAAGAGACCCAGTACTTC. This gives the protein CASARDRGFQETQYF.

The chain joins TRBV19 to TRBJ1-3; D may be TRBD1 (6 bases). V lost 0 bases to trimming and J lost 4 bases, with 10 bases between them. This CDR3 has 15 residues. Germline V gene lookup returns CDR1 LNHDA and CDR2 SQIVND (reference sequence). Written as DNA, the CDR3 is TGTGCCAGTAGTATAGACGGGACATCGGGAAACACCATATATTTT. Translating it yields CASSIDGTSGNTIYF.

The chain carries TRBV7-3 and TRBJ1-1; D is ambiguous. Per the germline V gene, CDR1 is SGHTA and CDR2 is FQGTGA. CDR3 length equals 13 residues. V was cut by 1 base and J by 1 base, with 4 bases left in between. The CDR3 spells CASSLMENTEAFF. For the CDR3, the DNA is TGTGCCAGCAGCTTAATGGAGAACACTGAAGCTTTCTTT.

The J gene is TRBJ1-2, the V gene TRBV15, with 9 bases identical to TRBD1. Trimming cost V 3 bases and J 7 bases; bases outside gene matches: 6. Germline loops: CDR1 LNHNV, CDR2 YYDKDF (reference sequence). The CDR3 has 14 residues. The chain's CDR3 is CATSSLQGALGYTF. CDR3 sequence (DNA): TGTGCCACCAGCAGTCTACAGGGGGCGCTTGGCTACACCTTC.

This chain uses TRBV18 with TRBJ1-6; no clear D. CDR3 length equals 13 residues. The germline gives CDR1 KGHSH, CDR2 LQKENI. Trimming took 3 bases from V and 4 from J, leaving 4 bases between them. In nucleotides, the CDR3 is TGTGCCAGCTCACCCCAGTATAATTCACCCCTCCACTTT. This encodes CASSPQYNSPLHF. Complete variable domain (other parts from reference TRBV18 and TRBJ1-6): NAGVMQNPRHLVRRRGQEARLRCSPMKGHSHVYWYRQLPEEGLKFMVYLQKENIIDESGMPKERFSAEFPKEGPSILRIQQVVRGDSAAYFCASSPQYNSPLHFGNGTRLTVT.

The CDR3 spells CASSRGGGGNEQFF. In DNA, the CDR3 is TGCGCCAGCAGCCGAGGCGGGGGGGGCAATGAGCAGTTCTTC. The chain joins TRBV5-1 to TRBJ2-1; 9 bases are a match to TRBD2. Unmatched junction bases numbered 5, after V lost 4 bases and J lost 6 bases. This CDR3 region has 14 residues. CDR1 and CDR2 (germline): SGHRS, YFSETQ.

This chain uses TRBV28 with TRBJ1-2; D call uncertain. The ends were cut back, 5 bases at V and 4 bases at J, with 5 bases in the middle. Germline V gives CDR1 MDHEN, CDR2 SYDVKM. This CDR3 is 11 amino acids long. CDR3 sequence: CASSDTYGYTF. In DNA form, the CDR3 reads TGTGCCAGCAGTGATACCTATGGCTACACCTTC.

The chain couples TRBV9 to TRBJ1-1; D is undetermined. CDR3 size: 15 residues. The germline V gene encodes CDR1 SGDLS and CDR2 YYNGEE. V was shortened by 0 bases and J by 2 bases, with 11 bases between the two germline ends. CDR3 nucleotides: TGTGCCAGCAGCGTAGAGGCAGGAGGAAACACTGAAGCTTTCTTT. It encodes CASSVEAGGNTEAFF. Full variable domain (missing parts from reference TRBV9 and TRBJ1-1): DSGVTQTPKHLITATGQRVTLRCSPRSGDLSVYWYQQSLDQGLQFLIQYYNGEERAKGNILERFSAQQFPDLHSELNLSSLELGDSALYFCASSVEAGGNTEAFFGQGTRLTVV.

The chain couples TRBV5-6 to TRBJ1-2, with unresolved D. V gave up 4 bases and J gave up 0 bases, with 10 bases separating them. The length of the CDR3 is 14 residues. Per germline, CDR1 SGHDT and CDR2 YYEEEE. CDR3: CASSTREANYGYTF. The CDR3 DNA follows: TGTGCCAGCAGCACCCGAGAAGCTAACTATGGCTACACCTTC.

V usage is TRBV7-8 and J usage is TRBJ1-2; 9 bases are a match to TRBD1. There are 14 residues in the CDR3. The V segment lost 6 bases and the J segment 7 bases; nucleotides outside the gene matches: 9. The germline V gene has CDR1 SGHVS and CDR2 FQNEAQ. The CDR3 sequence: CASRRGQGIGGYTF. The CDR3, as DNA: TGTGCCAGCAGACGAGGACAGGGGATAGGTGGCTACACCTTC.

The chain uses TRBV15 and TRBJ2-1; tentatively, D is TRBD2 (6 bases). CDR3 length equals 15 residues. The germline V gene encodes CDR1 LNHNV and CDR2 YYDKDF (reference sequence). The V end lost 2 bases, the J end lost 2 bases, and 10 bases lay between the germline ends. CDR3: CATSRTGVAYNEQFF. Written as DNA, the CDR3 is TGTGCCACCAGCAGAACGGGGGTCGCCTACAATGAGCAGTTCTTC.

The gene calls are TRBV11-1 and TRBJ2-7; D is unresolved. Germline V gives CDR1 SGHAT, CDR2 FQDESV (reference sequence). Trimming removed 0 bases at V and 9 bases at J, with 9 bases between. The CDR3 length is 12 residues. This CDR3 reads CASSLAAAGQYF. The CDR3 coding sequence is TGTGCCAGCAGCTTAGCCGCTGCTGGGCAGTACTTC.

The chain joins TRBV29-1 to TRBJ2-1; unclear D gene. Trimming cost V 2 bases and J 0 bases, with 5 bases left between them. The CDR3 runs to 13 residues. The germline V gene has CDR1 SQVTM and CDR2 ANQGSEA. The chain's CDR3 is CSVETSSYNEQFF. The DNA of the CDR3 is TGCAGCGTTGAAACGAGCTCCTACAATGAGCAGTTCTTC.

The rearrangement uses TRBV28 and TRBJ1-1, with a weak D call TRBD1 (5 bases). Per germline, CDR1 MDHEN and CDR2 SYDVKM. V shed 6 bases and J shed 0 bases, with 11 bases lying between them. This CDR3 is 14 amino acids long. CDR3 region: CASRAGFVNTEAFF. As DNA, the CDR3 is TGTGCCAGCAGGGCAGGGTTCGTGAACACTGAAGCTTTCTTT. Complete variable domain (other parts from reference TRBV28 and TRBJ1-1): DVKVTQSSRYLVKRTGEKVFLECVQDMDHENMFWYRQDPGLGLRLIYFSYDVKMKEKGDIPEGYSVSREKKERFSLILESASTNQTSMYLCASRAGFVNTEAFFGQGTRLTVV.

The chain joins TRBV5-1 to TRBJ1-4, with unresolved D. The germline V gene encodes CDR1 SGHRS and CDR2 YFSETQ. Deletions cut 3 bases from V and 6 bases from J, with 15 bases between. The CDR3 totals 15 residues. This chain's CDR3 is CASSWGGINDEKLFF. The CDR3 DNA is TGCGCCAGCAGCTGGGGAGGAATAAACGATGAAAAACTGTTTTTT.

This rearrangement joins TRBV27 to TRBJ1-6, with a possible D match to TRBD1 (6 bases). Germline CDR1 MNHEY, CDR2 SMNVEV (reference sequence). This CDR3 is built from 15 residues. Trimming removed 5 bases from V and 10 bases from J, with 18 bases in between. CDR3 sequence (DNA): TGTGCCAGCAGTCCGTATTCCAGGGGAGGCTCACCCCTCCACTTT. Translated, it gives CASSPYSRGGSPLHF.

This clone was counted a single time. The chain is built from TRBV3-1 (or the pseudogene TRBV3-2) and TRBJ2-2, with D unclear. The CDR3 has 11 residues. Germline V CDR1 and CDR2: LGHDT, YNNKEL (reference sequence). With 7 bases removed from V and 6 bases from J, the gap between germline ends came to 6 bases. This CDR3 reads CASKAPGELFF. The CDR3 DNA is TGTGCCAGCAAAGCCCCCGGGGAGCTGTTTTTT.

The rearrangement uses TRBV4-1 and TRBJ2-1; TRBD2 matches 7 bases. The CDR3 extends over 18 amino acids. The V segment lost 1 base and the J segment 7 bases; nucleotides outside the gene matches: 16. Germline CDR1 reads MGHRA; CDR2 reads YSYEKL. CDR3 residues: CASSQVLISTLARNEQFF. The CDR3 DNA reads TGCGCCAGCAGCCAAGTTTTGATTTCGACACTAGCGAGGAATGAGCAGTTCTTC.

This clone showed up just a few times. The chain is built from TRBV5-1 and TRBJ2-7, with D possibly being TRBD2 (6 bases). Germline values: CDR1 SGHRS, CDR2 YFSETQ. CDR3 length equals 13 residues. V was pared by 6 bases and J by 5 bases, with 15 bases between. CDR3 sequence reads: CASKLGGGDEQYF. CDR3 DNA: TGCGCCAGCAAGCTTGGGGGAGGCGACGAGCAGTACTTC.

The chain joins TRBV25-1 to TRBJ1-2; no definite D call. Trimming removed 1 base from V and 8 bases from J, with 11 bases in between. Per germline, CDR1 MGHDK and CDR2 SYGVNS. This CDR3 comprises 13 residues. The CDR3 DNA sequence: TGTGCCAGCAGTGAATCAATTTCTATGGGCTACACCTTC. Translated, it gives CASSESISMGYTF.

The chain has TRBV4-2 and TRBJ1-5, with D perhaps TRBD1 (6 bases). Germline-derived CDR1 and CDR2 are LGHNA and YNFKEQ. The CDR3 spans 18 residues. V lost 1 base and J lost 0, with 16 bases in between. In DNA, the CDR3 is TGTGCCAGCAGCCAAGTTCAGGGGCCGGAGGATAGCAATCAGCCCCAGCATTTT. Translated, it gives CASSQVQGPEDSNQPQHF.

The chain uses TRBV24-1 and TRBJ2-1; the match to TRBD2 covers 14 bases. The germline V gene encodes CDR1 KGHDR and CDR2 SFDVKD. The CDR3 is made up of 16 amino acids. V lost 2 bases to trimming and J lost 10 bases; unmatched junction nucleotides: 6. The CDR3 loop is CATSDSGLAGDLEQFF. The CDR3 DNA is TGTGCCACCAGTGATTCGGGACTAGCGGGAGATTTGGAGCAGTTCTTC.

The rearrangement uses TRBV28 and TRBJ1-5; D perhaps matches TRBD1 (5 bases). Germline V lookup: CDR1 MDHEN, CDR2 SYDVKM. With 3 bases removed from V and 7 bases from J, the gap between germline ends came to 16 bases. The CDR3 consists of 15 residues. The CDR3 nucleotides are TGTGCCAGCAGTTTTGGGAACTGGGGCTGGCAGCCCCAGCATTTT. Translating it yields CASSFGNWGWQPQHF.

The J gene is TRBJ2-6, the V gene TRBV5-1, with TRBD2 as a possible D gene (5 bases). Germline CDR1 is SGHRS and CDR2 is YFSETQ. With 7 bases removed from V and 2 bases from J, the gap between germline ends came to 13 bases. The length of the CDR3 is 15 residues. CDR3 loop: CASGLQGTGANVLTF. CDR3 nucleotide sequence: TGCGCCAGCGGACTGCAAGGGACTGGGGCCAACGTCCTGACTTTC.